The text below deals with one T cell receptor (beta chain). Antigen unknown. Lacking the conserved final phenylalanine or tryptophan, this CDR3 likely reflects a read error. Primers: 60 Vbeta forward and 13 Jbeta reverse. Sequencing was performed with immunoSEQ multiplex PCR; in TCRdb, only in-frame clones are kept and a portion is missing. Counted here are about 100,000 clones, about 79% occurring once; the ten biggest clones make up approximately 4.1%. This entry belongs to a study of cytomegalovirus exposure and HLA in healthy donors. Trimming removed 2 bases at V and 5 bases at J, with 15 bases between. The CDR3 has 15 amino acids. Looked up from germline, CDR1 is LGHNT and CDR2 is FRNRAP. Points from the study as a whole: Another analysis was done later, and it associated roughly 15,000 TCR beta sequences with HLA alleles at 0.05 false discovery rate. Later on, an analysis found that several of the most significant clusters appeared to be linked to common viral pathogens, which included parvovirus B19.

The chain employs TRBV12-5 and TRBJ1-1, with D possibly TRBD1 on 5 matching bases. This clonotype originated in a female donor in good health and CMV-seropositive. Sequencing used PBMCs. The CDR3 bases are TGTGCTAGTGGTTTGCAGGGCTCCCCCAAAACTGAAGCTTTCGTT. It codes for CASGLQGSPKTEAFV.